These T cell receptor beta chains were read from a single sample in a study of PD-L1 blockade in urothelial cancer. TCRdb's copy holds only in-frame clones and misses some; the assay was immunoSEQ multiplex PCR. Altogether about 30,000 clones are present, 80% to 90% being singletons, with the ten largest covering 3% to 4%. The sequenced sample was PBMCs, obtained around atezolizumab (anti-PD-L1) treatment. The receptors were gathered from a man in his forties or fifties with urothelial cancer. CDR3s include the opening cysteine and the closing phenylalanine or tryptophan. A D gene is named only where the DNA matches it firmly. For some rows the clone size is stated as once, few or many, or as a class when expanded; others skip it.

CDR3	DNA	V	D	J	size
CASSFSGGYGYTF	TGTGCCAGCAGTTTCTCAGGGGGCTATGGCTACACCTTC	TRBV27	TRBD1	TRBJ1-2	few
CASSPDSSSYEQYF	TGCGCCAGCAGCCCAGACAGTTCCTCCTACGAGCAGTACTTC	TRBV5-1	NA	TRBJ2-7	few
CASSQEGQGQEKLFF	TGTGCCAGCAGCCAAGAAGGACAGGGGCAGGAAAAACTGTTTTTT	TRBV4-2	TRBD1	TRBJ1-4	once
CASSSDRLAAQNIQYF	TGTGCCAGCAGTTCCGACCGACTAGCTGCCCAAAACATTCAGTACTTC	TRBV28	TRBD2	TRBJ2-4	once
CASSSGTGRHYGYTF	TGTGCCAGCAGTTCCGGGACAGGGAGACACTATGGCTACACCTTC	TRBV27	TRBD1	TRBJ1-2	NA
CAWAQSKRGAWVQPQHF	TGTGCCTGGGCGCAATCGAAACGGGGGGCTTGGGTTCAGCCCCAGCATTTT	TRBV30	NA	TRBJ1-5	NA
CASSQVGMRSYENTEAFF	TGTGCCAGCAGCCAGGTGGGTATGAGAAGCTATGAGAACACTGAAGCTTTCTTT	TRBV7-2	NA	TRBJ1-1	NA
CASSYRGSQETQYF	TGTGCCAGCAGCTACAGGGGATCGCAAGAGACCCAGTACTTC	TRBV7-7	TRBD1	TRBJ2-5	NA
CASSERDRVLYEQYF	TGTGCCAGCAGTGAAAGGGACAGGGTTCTCTACGAGCAGTACTTC	TRBV6-1	TRBD1	TRBJ2-7	NA
CASSLSAGPFDYTEAFF	TGTGCCAGCAGCTTATCCGCGGGCCCTTTTGATTACACTGAAGCTTTCTTT	TRBV7-2	NA	TRBJ1-1	NA
CASSPRPGQRANEQFF	TGTGCCAGCAGTCCCAGGCCCGGACAACGAGCCAATGAGCAGTTCTTC	TRBV6-6	NA	TRBJ2-1	few
CATSVRTTGYGYTF	TGTGCCACCAGCGTCCGTACGACAGGGTATGGCTACACCTTC	TRBV15	TRBD1	TRBJ1-2	few
CASTEDRSFSGNTIYF	TGTGCCAGTACAGAGGACAGGTCATTCTCTGGAAACACCATATATTTT	TRBV19	TRBD1	TRBJ1-3	NA
CASSIGGAQNEQFF	TGTGCCAGCAGCATCGGGGGGGCCCAGAATGAGCAGTTCTTC	TRBV7-9	TRBD2	TRBJ2-1	NA
CASSHTGARDTEAFF	TGTGCCAGCAGCCATACAGGGGCGCGGGACACTGAAGCTTTCTTT	TRBV6-5	TRBD1	TRBJ1-1	NA
CASTWTKSTEAFF	TGTGCCAGCACCTGGACAAAGAGTACTGAAGCTTTCTTT	TRBV27	NA	TRBJ1-1	NA
CASGQGGETQYF	TGTGCCAGCGGACAGGGAGGTGAGACCCAGTACTTC	TRBV18	TRBD1	TRBJ2-5	NA
CASSAPALAGQETQYF	TGTGCCAGCAGCGCCCCCGCCCTAGCGGGCCAAGAGACCCAGTACTTC	TRBV9	TRBD2	TRBJ2-5	NA
CASSYRRGYEQYF	TGTGCCAGCAGTTACCGGCGGGGGTACGAGCAGTACTTC	TRBV6-5	TRBD2	TRBJ2-7	NA
CASSQQGFYQPQHF	TGTGCCAGTAGCCAACAGGGGTTCTACCAGCCCCAGCATTTT	TRBV19	TRBD1	TRBJ1-5	few
CASRTGANEKLFF	TGTGCCAGCAGGACAGGGGCTAATGAAAAACTGTTTTTT	TRBV6-5	TRBD1	TRBJ1-4	NA
CASSPETGTLYNEQFF	TGTGCCAGCAGTCCAGAGACAGGGACCCTCTACAATGAGCAGTTCTTC	TRBV28	TRBD1	TRBJ2-1	NA
CASSPQGSNQPQHF	TGTGCCAGCAGTCCACAGGGTTCGAATCAGCCCCAGCATTTT	TRBV6-5	NA	TRBJ1-5	NA
CASSARDYGGETQYF	TGTGCCAGCAGCGCCCGGGACTACGGTGGCGAGACCCAGTACTTC	TRBV9	TRBD2	TRBJ2-5	NA
CAIRDPTGLYGYTF	TGTGCCATCAGGGACCCGACAGGGTTATATGGCTACACCTTC	TRBV10-3	TRBD1	TRBJ1-2	few
CAWSATGAQPQHF	TGTGCCTGGAGTGCTACAGGGGCACAGCCCCAGCATTTT	TRBV30	TRBD1	TRBJ1-5	NA
CASSPVRGGETQYF	TGTGCCAGCAGTCCGGTGCGGGGTGGGGAGACCCAGTACTTC	TRBV6-5	NA	TRBJ2-5	NA
CASSFNPLLGGYQETQYF	TGTGCCAGCAGCTTCAACCCGCTGTTGGGGGGGTACCAAGAGACCCAGTACTTC	TRBV11-2	TRBD2	TRBJ2-5	NA
CASSDKGAQIGELFF	TGTGCCAGCAGTGATAAGGGGGCGCAGATCGGGGAGCTGTTTTTT	TRBV2	TRBD1	TRBJ2-2	NA
CSVVGHKQETQYF	TGCAGCGTTGTCGGACACAAGCAAGAGACCCAGTACTTC	TRBV29-1	NA	TRBJ2-5	NA
CASSPGSGRAGELFF	TGTGCCAGCAGCCCCGGGAGCGGGAGAGCTGGGGAGCTGTTTTTT	TRBV7-2	TRBD2	TRBJ2-2	NA